Listed here is a single T cell receptor (beta chain). TCRdb re-called the RT-PCR reads through MiXCR, storing one row per CDR3 protein. The repertoire includes more than 600,000 distinct CDR3 sequences, 14% of them detected once, and 3.6% sits in the top ten. The CDR3 length is 12 residues. The germline gives CDR1 MNHEY, CDR2 SMNVEV (reference sequence). V gave up 8 bases and J gave up 5 bases, with 10 bases separating them. The rearrangement uses TRBV27 and TRBJ2-1; D is undetermined. The sequence came from a female donor in good health, serving as a healthy control. The sequencing sample was made of memory CD4+ T cells from blood. The CDR3 region is CASSSSNNEQFF. Written as DNA, the CDR3 is TGTGCCAGCTCTAGTTCGAACAATGAGCAGTTCTTC.